This T cell receptor beta chain was observed in a study of cytomegalovirus exposure and HLA in healthy donors. Study-level background: Unique TCRs from HLA-typed donors, 70 million to 100 million of them, were held in an early data release.

Findings and limits, study-wide: Follow-up analysis later connected one missense variant in DCLRE1C with trimming of TCR beta V- and J-genes. In a later analysis, the majority of CMV-associated beta chains seemingly showed HLA restriction.

Germline assignment: CDR1 SGHDT and CDR2 YYEEEE. This CDR3 has 15 residues. V gave up 4 bases and J gave up 6 bases, with 17 bases separating them. The PCR employed 60 Vbeta primers together with 13 Jbeta primers. Method: immunoSEQ multiplex PCR; TCRdb's copy keeps in-frame clones and lacks some. This sample's clone table lists around 52,000 clones. A note on this clone: As yet, its antigen is unknown.

Sample: PBMCs. The clonotype comes from a woman aged 45-65 years in good health and CMV-seropositive. The V gene is TRBV5-6, the J gene TRBJ2-1, with D perhaps matching TRBD2 (6 bases). The CDR3 protein is CASSAGLLAANEQFF. CDR3 in DNA: TGTGCCAGCAGCGCGGGACTCCTGGCCGCCAATGAGCAGTTCTTC.